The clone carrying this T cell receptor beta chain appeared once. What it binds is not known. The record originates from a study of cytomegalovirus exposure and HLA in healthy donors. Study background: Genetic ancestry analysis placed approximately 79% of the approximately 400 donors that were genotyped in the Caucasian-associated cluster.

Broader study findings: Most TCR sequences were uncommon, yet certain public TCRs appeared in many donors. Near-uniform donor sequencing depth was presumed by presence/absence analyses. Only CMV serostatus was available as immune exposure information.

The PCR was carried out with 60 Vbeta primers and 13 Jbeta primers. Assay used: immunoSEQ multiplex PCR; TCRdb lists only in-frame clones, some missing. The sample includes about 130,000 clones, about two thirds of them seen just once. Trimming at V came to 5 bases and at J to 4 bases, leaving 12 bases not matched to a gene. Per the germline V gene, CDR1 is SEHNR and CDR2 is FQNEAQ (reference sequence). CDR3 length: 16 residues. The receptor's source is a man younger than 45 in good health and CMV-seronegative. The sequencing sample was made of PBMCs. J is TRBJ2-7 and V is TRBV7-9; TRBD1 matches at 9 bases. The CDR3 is CASSPTGTGNSYEQYF. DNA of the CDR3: TGTGCCAGCAGCCCTACCGGGACAGGGAACTCGTACGAGCAGTACTTC.